This T cell receptor beta chain was sequenced in a study of response to subunit inactivated influenza vaccine. General study points: New T cells are recruited in small numbers by each seasonal influenza vaccination, according to the authors' suggestion.

CDR3 length equals 14 residues. V was clipped by 4 bases and J by 5 bases; unmatched bases: 7. Germline V gene data show CDR1 as SGHNT and CDR2 as YYREEE (reference sequence). Turning to this clonotype: The antigen is unknown.

TCRdb called the RT-PCR reads again in MiXCR, with one record for every CDR3 protein. This repertoire shows around 470,000 distinct CDR3 sequences, approximately 7.3% found once; its top ten account for less than 15%. The receptor's source is a man aged 45 to 70 who received an inactivated influenza vaccine. The specimen was PBMCs from blood, collected 23 months after vaccination. The chain has TRBV5-4 and TRBJ2-3; 7 bases match TRBD2. In nucleotides, the CDR3 is TGTGCCAGCAGCGATGGACTAGAAATAGATACGCAGTATTTT. This encodes CASSDGLEIDTQYF.